This T cell receptor beta chain came from a study of cytomegalovirus exposure and HLA in healthy donors. This CDR3 comprises 13 residues. In germline, CDR1 is MNHNS, CDR2 SASEGT. Deletions cut 7 bases from V and 0 bases from J, with 9 bases between. The PCR was carried out with 60 Vbeta primers and 13 Jbeta primers. TCRdb keeps only in-frame clones here, not all; method: immunoSEQ multiplex PCR. The profile shows just over 200,000 clones, 65% to 80% of them singletons. The sample taken for sequencing was PBMCs. The chain has TRBV6-1 and TRBJ1-1; D gene uncertain. This receptor was identified in a man in his forties or fifties in good health and CMV-seronegative. For the CDR3, the DNA is TGTGCCAGCAAAGAGGGTATGAACACTGAAGCTTTCTTT. Translating it yields CASKEGMNTEAFF.